The 18 T cell receptor beta chains presented below share a single source sample, sequenced in a study of T-cell reconstitution after alpha-beta-depleted transplantation in children (dated by TCRdb to the mid-2010s). Reading the label with the study, this specimen's treatment or condition is: allogeneic hematopoietic cell transplantation with graft depleted of TCRalphabeta T cells and CD19 B cells. The method behind the library was PCR. The sample was run on an Illumina HiSeq 2500. To normalize quantification of the TCRbeta repertoire, the TCR libraries were built with molecular barcoding that relied on unique molecular identifiers. The public reads were run again by TCRdb, first through fastp at Q25 and then through MiXCR, and only productive beta chains were kept. Entries are consolidated by CDR3 protein sequence, retaining the most common genes and DNA. The sample table contains roughly 310,000 distinct CDR3 sequences; only one count was recorded for roughly 21% of them. The top ten clones comprise roughly 11% of the sample.

The source material was PBMCs, mostly from graft donor cells, sampled 180 days after TCRalphabeta/CD19-depleted stem cell transplant. The receptors come from a male patient between 5 and 17 years old who had a stem cell transplant for acute lymphoblastic leukemia, so the T cells may come from the graft donor.

The gene calls are TRBV5-1 and TRBJ1-1; perhaps TRBD1 as D (5 bases). The CDR3 spans 14 residues. Trimming took off 0 bases at V and 4 bases at J, with 10 bases between the two ends. Germline assignment: CDR1 SGHRS and CDR2 YFSETQ. Here the CDR3 reads CASSLGRATTEAFF. CDR3 sequence (DNA): TGCGCCAGCAGCTTGGGCAGGGCGACCACTGAAGCTTTCTTT.

The rearrangement links TRBV25-1 to TRBJ2-5; weak D call: TRBD1 (5 bases). This CDR3 has 15 amino acids. V dropped 3 bases and J dropped 1 base, with 12 bases sitting between them. Per the germline V gene, CDR1 is MGHDK and CDR2 is SYGVNS. CDR3 nucleotide sequence: TGTGCCAGCAGTGATCTAAAGGGGCCCCAAGAGACCCAGTACTTC. Residues: CASSDLKGPQETQYF.

This chain links TRBV28 with TRBJ2-1; 11 bases fit TRBD1. The CDR3 consists of 16 residues. V was pared by 3 bases and J by 8 bases, with 9 bases of the junction left unmatched. Germline V lookup: CDR1 MDHEN, CDR2 SYDVKM. CDR3 residues: CASSLRGTGGYYEQFF. The CDR3 nucleotides read TGTGCCAGCAGTTTGAGGGGGACAGGGGGGTATTATGAGCAGTTCTTC.

The J gene is TRBJ1-5, the V gene TRBV20-1; D perhaps matches TRBD1 (6 bases). Germline V gene sequence: CDR1 DFQATT, CDR2 SNEGSKA (reference sequence). The CDR3 length is 14 residues. The ends were cut back, 2 bases at V and 3 bases at J, with 11 bases in the middle. The CDR3 coding sequence is TGCAGTGCTAGACAGGGGTCTTCCAATCAGCCCCAGCATTTT. As protein: CSARQGSSNQPQHF.

This clonotype was counted between two and nine times. The rearrangement joins TRBV7-2 to TRBJ2-7; 8 nucleotides match TRBD1. With 4 bases clipped from V and 1 base from J, the junction kept 6 bases outside the gene matches. This CDR3 region has 15 residues. CDR1 and CDR2 from the germline V gene are SGHTA and FQGNSA. The CDR3 region is CASSSADRVSYEQYF. In DNA, the CDR3 is TGTGCCAGCAGCTCCGCGGACAGGGTGTCCTACGAGCAGTACTTC.

The V gene is TRBV27, the J gene TRBJ2-3; 9 positions match TRBD2. With 5 bases clipped from V and 0 bases from J, the junction kept 3 bases outside the gene matches. The length of the CDR3 is 15 residues. Germline CDR1 and CDR2: MNHEY and SMNVEV (reference sequence). CDR3 loop: CASSLAGISTDTQYF. The CDR3 coding sequence is TGTGCCAGCAGTCTAGCGGGAATTAGCACAGATACGCAGTATTTT.

The table lists this clonotype with a few counts. This rearrangement joins TRBV5-1 to TRBJ2-3; D gene ambiguous. The CDR3 is made up of 12 amino acids. The germline V gene encodes CDR1 SGHRS and CDR2 YFSETQ. The ends were cut back, 8 bases at V and 6 bases at J, with 13 bases in the middle. Written as DNA, the CDR3 is TGCGCCAGTAGGAAAGGAGCCGATACGCAGTATTTT. Translated: CASRKGADTQYF.

This clonotype was seen once. Here the CDR3 DNA reads TGTGCCAGCAGCTTAGCGCCCCCCGGGCGGGATCCCGGGGAGCTGTTTTTT. Its protein is CASSLAPPGRDPGELFF. The rearrangement uses TRBV7-9 and TRBJ2-2; weak D call: TRBD2 (6 bases). The germline V gene has CDR1 SEHNR and CDR2 FQNEAQ (reference sequence). This CDR3 is built from 17 residues. V lost 0 bases to trimming and J lost 6 bases, with 17 bases between them.

In its sample, this clonotype was seen a few times. The chain couples TRBV18 to TRBJ1-2; maybe TRBD1 (6 bases). Trimming left V 5 bases short and J 5 bases short, with 9 bases between. The CDR3 is 12 residues long. Germline V gene data show CDR1 as KGHSH and CDR2 as LQKENI. CDR3: CASSSQGYGYTF. The CDR3 bases are TGTGCCAGCTCATCACAGGGATATGGCTACACCTTC. The variable domain in full, with the rest retrieved from reference TRBV18 and TRBJ1-2, is NAGVMQNPRHLVRRRGQEARLRCSPMKGHSHVYWYRQLPEEGLKFMVYLQKENIIDESGMPKERFSAEFPKEGPSILRIQQVVRGDSAAYFCASSSQGYGYTFGSGTRLTVV.

This clonotype occurred a few times. This chain uses TRBV6-5 with TRBJ2-7; TRBD2 might be the D (6 bases). CDR3 size: 14 residues. V was pared by 2 bases and J by 2 bases, with 10 bases between. Germline values: CDR1 MNHEY, CDR2 SVGAGI. This CDR3 reads CASSYDTGAYEQYF. CDR3 sequence (DNA): TGTGCCAGCAGTTACGACACGGGGGCCTACGAGCAGTACTTC.

The chain combines TRBV20-1 with TRBJ1-3; D perhaps matches TRBD1 (5 bases). Per germline, CDR1 DFQATT and CDR2 SNEGSKA (reference sequence). Trimming left V 6 bases short and J 4 bases short, with 16 bases between. The CDR3 has 14 residues. The CDR3 DNA is TGCAGTGCCACAACTCCCAGGGAGGGAAACACCATATATTTT. This translates into CSATTPREGNTIYF.

Comment on this clonotype: One junction end does not reproduce the germline sequence, and a read error may be involved. The chain combines TRBV20-1 with TRBJ2-7; the D is unclear. This CDR3 contains 13 residues. CDR1 is DFQATT and CDR2 is SNEGSKA in the germline V gene (reference sequence). The CDR3 DNA reads as TGCAGTGCTAGAGATAGGGTAGGGTTGATCCCTCTCTTC. Translation gives CSARDRVGLIPLF.

This rearrangement joins TRBV9 to TRBJ2-6; TRBD1 might be the D (6 bases). The CDR3 is 17 amino acids. Germline V gene sequence: CDR1 SGDLS, CDR2 YYNGEE. V was clipped by 1 base and J by 1 base, with 12 bases between them. The CDR3 DNA is TGTGCCAGCAGCGTAAACCTAGGGGGATCTGGGGCCAACGTCCTGACTTTC. Protein product: CASSVNLGGSGANVLTF.

In this sample, this clonotype turned up a few times. In DNA, the CDR3 is TGTGCCAGCAGGTGGGACAGCACTTCCTACGAGCAGTACTTC. This gives the protein CASRWDSTSYEQYF. The genes are TRBV6-1 and TRBJ2-7, with 7 bases aligning to TRBD1. Per germline, CDR1 MNHNS and CDR2 SASEGT. The CDR3 has 14 amino acids. V lost 6 bases and J lost 1; bases outside the gene matches: 6.

This chain uses TRBV20-1 with TRBJ2-3; D remains unclear. The CDR3 has 15 amino acids. Germline lookup yields CDR1 DFQATT and CDR2 SNEGSKA (reference sequence). Trimming cost V 3 bases and J 1 base, with 14 bases left between them. The DNA of the CDR3 is TGCAGTGCTAGCGTTTGGATGGTTGGCACAGATACGCAGTATTTT. This gives the protein CSASVWMVGTDTQYF.

This clonotype appeared a few times. V is TRBV6-5 and J is TRBJ2-7; the D gene is possibly TRBD2 (6 bases). Trimming pared 0 bases from V and 2 bases from J, leaving 14 bases between. The CDR3 runs to 16 residues. CDR1 and CDR2 (germline): MNHEY, SVGAGI. DNA of the CDR3: TGTGCCAGCAGTTACTCGGGGCGGCGGAGGGCCTACGAGCAGTACTTC. Translating it yields CASSYSGRRRAYEQYF.

This chain connects TRBV5-4 to TRBJ2-3, with D possibly TRBD2 on 5 matching bases. Germline values: CDR1 SGHNT, CDR2 YYREEE (reference sequence). V was pared by 2 bases and J by 2 bases, with 12 bases between. The CDR3 has 15 amino acids. The CDR3 sequence is CASSLREPYTDTQYF. DNA for the CDR3: TGTGCCAGCAGCTTAAGGGAGCCGTACACAGATACGCAGTATTTT.

This clonotype was seen only a few times. The J gene is TRBJ1-1, the V gene TRBV7-3; D gene ambiguous. CDR1 SGHTA and CDR2 FQGTGA come from the germline V gene. The length of the CDR3 is 16 residues. The V gene lost 2 bases and the J gene lost 0 bases, with 13 bases spanning the gap. The CDR3 protein is CASSLASSGMNTEAFF. Here the CDR3 DNA reads TGTGCCAGCAGCTTAGCCAGCTCCGGTATGAACACTGAAGCTTTCTTT.